Below are 2 T cell receptor beta chains sequenced from a single sample in a study of graft-versus-host responses after intestinal transplantation (dated by TCRdb to about 2021). These receptors lack a known antigen. In light of the paper, this sample's time point label describes: cells obtained before transplantation from donor or recipient. Library creation used the immunoSEQ multiplex PCR assay. This is the immuneACCESS table as TCRdb keeps it, with only in-frame sequences that have V and J called. A part of the clones is gone; compared with another copy, unresolved V genes explain less than half, and the rest is unexplained. This sample holds about 150,000 clones; 85% to 95% were observed only once. Roughly 0.19% of the sample rests with the top ten. Sequences were derived from unstimulated CD4+ T cells sorted from spleen or lymph node cells, sampled before intestinal transplant. These receptors all stem from a human donor who received an intestinal transplant.

For the CDR3, the DNA is TGTGCCAGCAGCTTAGGGAACGCGCGCGCCGGAATTCAGTACTTC. It specifies CASSLGNARAGIQYF. This chain joins TRBV7-9 and TRBJ2-4; the D is unclear. V dropped 1 base and J dropped 10 bases, with 17 bases sitting between them. The CDR3 length is 15 residues. Germline V gene sequence: CDR1 SEHNR, CDR2 FQNEAQ (reference sequence).

This sequence joins TRBV19 and TRBJ2-5, with 7 bases matching TRBD1. The CDR3 consists of 13 residues. V gave up 3 bases and J gave up 7 bases; unmatched junction bases: 5. Per the germline V gene, CDR1 is LNHDA and CDR2 is SQIVND (reference sequence). The CDR3 protein is CASSIRTGVTQYF. The CDR3 region has the DNA TGTGCCAGTAGTATCCGAACAGGGGTGACCCAGTACTTC.